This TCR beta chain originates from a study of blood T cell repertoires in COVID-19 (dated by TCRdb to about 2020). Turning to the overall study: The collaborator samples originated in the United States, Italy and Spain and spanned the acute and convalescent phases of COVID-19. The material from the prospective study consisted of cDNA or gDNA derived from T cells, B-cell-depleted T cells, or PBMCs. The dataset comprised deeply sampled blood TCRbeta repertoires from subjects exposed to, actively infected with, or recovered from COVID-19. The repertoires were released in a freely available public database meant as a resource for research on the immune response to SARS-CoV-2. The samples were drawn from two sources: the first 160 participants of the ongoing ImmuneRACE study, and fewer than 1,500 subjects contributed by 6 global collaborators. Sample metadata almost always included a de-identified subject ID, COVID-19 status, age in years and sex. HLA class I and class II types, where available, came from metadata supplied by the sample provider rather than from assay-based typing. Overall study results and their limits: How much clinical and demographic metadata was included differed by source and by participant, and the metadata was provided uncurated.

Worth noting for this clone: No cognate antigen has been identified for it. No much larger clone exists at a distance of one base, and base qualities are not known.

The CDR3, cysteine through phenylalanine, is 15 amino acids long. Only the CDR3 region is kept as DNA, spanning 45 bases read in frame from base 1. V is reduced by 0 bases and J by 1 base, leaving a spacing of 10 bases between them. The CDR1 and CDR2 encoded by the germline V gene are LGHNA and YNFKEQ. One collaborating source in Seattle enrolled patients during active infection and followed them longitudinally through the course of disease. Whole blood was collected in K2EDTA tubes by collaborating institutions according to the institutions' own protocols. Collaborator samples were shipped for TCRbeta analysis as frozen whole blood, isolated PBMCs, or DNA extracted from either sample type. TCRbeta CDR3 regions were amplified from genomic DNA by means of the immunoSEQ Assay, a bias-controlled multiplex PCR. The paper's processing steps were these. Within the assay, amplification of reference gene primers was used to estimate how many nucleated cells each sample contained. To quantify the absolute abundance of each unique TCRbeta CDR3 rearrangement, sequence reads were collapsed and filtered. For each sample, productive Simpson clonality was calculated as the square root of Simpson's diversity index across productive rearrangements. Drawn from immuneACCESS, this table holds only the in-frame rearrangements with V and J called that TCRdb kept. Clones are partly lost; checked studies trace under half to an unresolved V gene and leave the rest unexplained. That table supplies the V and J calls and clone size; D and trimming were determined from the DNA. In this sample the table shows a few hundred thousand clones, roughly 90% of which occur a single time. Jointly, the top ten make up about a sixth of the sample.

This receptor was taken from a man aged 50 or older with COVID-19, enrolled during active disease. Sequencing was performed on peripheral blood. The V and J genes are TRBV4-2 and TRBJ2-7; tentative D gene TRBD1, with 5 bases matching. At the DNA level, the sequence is TGTGCCAGCAGCCAAGATACGCAGGGATCCTACGAGCAGTACTTC. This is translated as CASSQDTQGSYEQYF.